This TCR beta chain was profiled in a study of T-cell memory formation after mild COVID-19. Trimming cost V 7 bases and J 2 bases, with 14 bases left between them. CDR1 and CDR2 from the germline V gene are SGHRS and YFSETQ. The CDR3 is 14 residues long. TCRdb passed the 5' RACE reads through MiXCR, listing each CDR3 protein once. The repertoire includes approximately 300,000 distinct CDR3 sequences, about a sixth of them detected once, and around 20% sits in the top ten. Sequencing was carried out using PBMCs or a T cell subset sorted from them (not recorded which). The chain carries TRBV5-1 and TRBJ2-3; the D is unclear. The origin of this receptor is a man aged 18-30 years who had mild COVID-19 (a few samples of this study predate the infection). Cell type and time point are not known. The CDR3 nucleotides are TGCGCCAGCCGGGTCGGAAGCTTCACAGATACGCAGTATTTT. Its protein product is CASRVGSFTDTQYF.